This T cell receptor (beta chain) was sequenced during a study of T cell repertoires in cytomegalovirus infection. Study context: CMV infection plus the matching HLA type was flagged by public TCR beta signatures.

Via MiXCR, TCRdb re-called the reads, giving one row per CDR3 protein. Altogether hundreds of thousands of distinct CDR3 sequences are present, approximately 24% being singletons, with the ten largest covering under 8.5%. The sample holds many counts of this clonotype. Material for sequencing was CD8+ T cells from PBMCs. This TCR was recovered from a human donor in good health (CMV status not recorded). Some clones in this sample may be carry-over from other donors' samples.

The CDR3 loop is CASSSSRLAGSTGELFF. CDR3 DNA: TGTGCCAGCAGCTCCAGTCGACTAGCGGGGTCCACCGGGGAGCTGTTTTTT. The V call is TRBV7-8, the J call TRBJ2-2; 11 bases match TRBD2. V trimming: 4 bases; J trimming: 4 bases; junction bases outside the gene matches: 8. Looked up from germline, CDR1 is SGHVS and CDR2 is FQNEAQ. There are 17 residues in the CDR3. The full variable domain, completed using reference TRBV7-8 and TRBJ2-2, is GAGVSQSPRYKVAKRGQDVALRCDPISGHVSLFWYQQALGQGPEFLTYFQNEAQLDKSGLPSDRFFAERPEGSVSTLKIQRTQQEDSAVYLCASSSSRLAGSTGELFFGEGSRLTVL.